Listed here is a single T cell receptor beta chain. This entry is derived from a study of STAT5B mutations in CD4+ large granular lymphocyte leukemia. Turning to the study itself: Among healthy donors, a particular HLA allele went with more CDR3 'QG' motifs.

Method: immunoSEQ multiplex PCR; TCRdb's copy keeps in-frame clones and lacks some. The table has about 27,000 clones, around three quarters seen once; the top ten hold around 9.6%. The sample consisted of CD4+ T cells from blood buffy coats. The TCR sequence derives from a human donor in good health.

CDR3 region: CASSSISPGDTEAFF. In nucleotides, the CDR3 is TGTGCCAGCAGTTCTATTTCTCCCGGGGACACTGAAGCTTTCTTT. The chain recombines TRBV28 with TRBJ1-1; D unresolved. The V gene lost 4 bases and the J gene lost 3 bases, with 15 bases spanning the gap. Per the germline V gene, CDR1 is MDHEN and CDR2 is SYDVKM. The CDR3 is 15 amino acids.